The rows below give T cell receptor beta chains drawn from one sample of a study of cytomegalovirus exposure and HLA in healthy donors. Only in-frame clones appear in the TCRdb table, and some are missing; sequencing was by immunoSEQ multiplex PCR. The sample yields roughly 70,000 clones, 94% seen once. The sequenced sample consisted of PBMCs. Every receptor here comes from a man younger than 35 in good health and CMV-seropositive. CDR3s include the opening cysteine and the closing phenylalanine or tryptophan. The D gene is left open where the match is weak. Clone sizes are given selectively: once, few, many, or a class where the clone is expanded.

cdr3_aa: CASSLVGANVLTF
cdr3_nt: TGTGCCAGCAGCTTAGTAGGGGCCAACGTCCTGACTTTC
d_call: NA
clone_size: NA
v_call: TRBV7-9
j_call: TRBJ2-6

cdr3_aa: CASSVGLAGQQETQYF
cdr3_nt: TGTGCCAGCAGTGTAGGACTAGCGGGACAGCAAGAGACCCAGTACTTC
d_call: TRBD2
clone_size: NA
v_call: TRBV28
j_call: TRBJ2-5

cdr3_aa: CASRTGTGIGITTGKYF
cdr3_nt: TGTGCCAGCAGAACCGGGACAGGGATTGGGATAACTACGGGCAAGTACTTC
d_call: TRBD1
clone_size: NA
v_call: TRBV28
j_call: TRBJ2-7

cdr3_aa: CASSFLGQGTRSYEQYF
cdr3_nt: TGTGCCAGCAGTTTCCTGGGACAGGGTACGAGGTCCTACGAGCAGTACTTC
d_call: TRBD1
clone_size: NA
v_call: TRBV28
j_call: TRBJ2-7

cdr3_aa: CASSLSASGNNEQFF
cdr3_nt: TGTGCCAGCAGTTTATCGGCTAGCGGGAACAATGAGCAGTTCTTC
d_call: TRBD2
clone_size: NA
v_call: TRBV27
j_call: TRBJ2-1

cdr3_aa: CAWSTGLAGLASTDTQYF
cdr3_nt: TGTGCCTGGAGCACAGGACTAGCGGGACTAGCTAGCACAGATACGCAGTATTTT
d_call: TRBD2
clone_size: NA
v_call: TRBV30
j_call: TRBJ2-3

cdr3_aa: CASSQGGRETQYF
cdr3_nt: TGTGCCAGCAGCCAGGGCGGGAGGGAGACCCAGTACTTC
d_call: TRBD2
clone_size: NA
v_call: TRBV9
j_call: TRBJ2-5

cdr3_aa: CAIQGGRNQPQHF
cdr3_nt: TGTGCCATCCAGGGGGGCCGTAATCAGCCCCAGCATTTT
d_call: TRBD1
clone_size: once
v_call: TRBV10-3
j_call: TRBJ1-5

cdr3_aa: CASSPGGFSYEQYF
cdr3_nt: TGTGCCAGTAGCCCAGGGGGGTTCTCCTACGAGCAGTACTTC
d_call: NA
clone_size: NA
v_call: TRBV19
j_call: TRBJ2-7

cdr3_aa: CASSRGLQGDNEQFF
cdr3_nt: TGTGCCAGCAGCCGGGGACTACAAGGGGACAATGAGCAGTTCTTC
d_call: TRBD2
clone_size: NA
v_call: TRBV28
j_call: TRBJ2-1

cdr3_aa: CAITLVILAGGDTQYF
cdr3_nt: TGTGCCATCACACTAGTGATTCTAGCGGGTGGGGATACGCAGTATTTT
d_call: TRBD2
clone_size: NA
v_call: TRBV10-3
j_call: TRBJ2-3

cdr3_aa: CASSAEPEVAQPQHF
cdr3_nt: TGTGCCAGTAGTGCTGAGCCGGAGGTGGCTCAGCCCCAGCATTTT
d_call: NA
clone_size: NA
v_call: TRBV19
j_call: TRBJ1-5

cdr3_aa: CASSLLAGVSYEQYF
cdr3_nt: TGTGCCAGCAGTTTACTAGCGGGAGTCTCCTACGAGCAGTACTTC
d_call: TRBD2
clone_size: NA
v_call: TRBV27
j_call: TRBJ2-7

cdr3_aa: CASKISPGRASSTDTQYF
cdr3_nt: TGTGCCAGCAAGATTTCTCCCGGGAGGGCCAGTAGCACAGATACGCAGTATTTT
d_call: TRBD2
clone_size: NA
v_call: TRBV2
j_call: TRBJ2-3

cdr3_aa: CAIAGQGHTEAFF
cdr3_nt: TGTGCCATCGCGGGACAGGGACACACTGAAGCTTTCTTT
d_call: TRBD1
clone_size: NA
v_call: TRBV6-6
j_call: TRBJ1-1

cdr3_aa: CASSLDTGNTGELFF
cdr3_nt: TGCGCCAGCAGCTTGGATACAGGGAACACCGGGGAGCTGTTTTTT
d_call: NA
clone_size: NA
v_call: TRBV5-1
j_call: TRBJ2-2

cdr3_aa: CASSDASPRGDTQYF
cdr3_nt: TGTGCCAGCAGTGATGCCTCTCCACGGGGGGATACGCAGTATTTT
d_call: NA
clone_size: NA
v_call: TRBV6-1
j_call: TRBJ2-3

cdr3_aa: CASLSGTSATDTQYF
cdr3_nt: TGTGCCAGCCTTTCCGGGACTAGCGCCACAGATACGCAGTATTTT
d_call: TRBD2
clone_size: NA
v_call: TRBV7-9
j_call: TRBJ2-3

cdr3_aa: CASSVVGVTGELFF
cdr3_nt: TGTGCCAGCAGCGTAGTCGGGGTCACCGGGGAGCTGTTTTTT
d_call: NA
clone_size: NA
v_call: TRBV9
j_call: TRBJ2-2

cdr3_aa: CASSEPRTRKSYEQYF
cdr3_nt: TGCGCCAGCAGTGAGCCACGGACTAGAAAGTCGTACGAGCAGTACTTC
d_call: TRBD2
clone_size: few
v_call: TRBV10-2
j_call: TRBJ2-7

cdr3_aa: CATSERPDRSYNEQFF
cdr3_nt: TGTGCCACCAGCGAGAGGCCGGACAGGAGCTACAATGAGCAGTTCTTC
d_call: TRBD1
clone_size: NA
v_call: TRBV15
j_call: TRBJ2-1

cdr3_aa: CAWSEPGQPQHF
cdr3_nt: TGTGCCTGGAGTGAGCCGGGTCAGCCCCAGCATTTT
d_call: NA
clone_size: NA
v_call: TRBV30
j_call: TRBJ1-5

cdr3_aa: CASMGQGLDTQYF
cdr3_nt: TGCGCCAGCATGGGACAGGGATTAGATACGCAGTATTTT
d_call: TRBD1
clone_size: NA
v_call: TRBV5-1
j_call: TRBJ2-3

cdr3_aa: CASRGRGITDTQYF
cdr3_nt: TGTGCCAGCAGGGGGCGGGGGATCACAGATACGCAGTATTTT
d_call: TRBD2
clone_size: NA
v_call: TRBV28
j_call: TRBJ2-3

cdr3_aa: CASLERTGRGTQYF
cdr3_nt: TGTGCCAGCTTAGAAAGGACAGGGAGGGGTACGCAGTATTTT
d_call: NA
clone_size: NA
v_call: TRBV6-1
j_call: TRBJ2-3

cdr3_aa: CSVGSGRAVDTQYF
cdr3_nt: TGCAGCGTTGGGAGCGGGAGGGCCGTAGATACGCAGTATTTT
d_call: TRBD2
clone_size: NA
v_call: TRBV29-1
j_call: TRBJ2-3

cdr3_aa: CASSLARANEKLFF
cdr3_nt: TGTGCCAGCAGCTTAGCCAGGGCTAATGAAAAACTGTTTTTT
d_call: NA
clone_size: NA
v_call: TRBV11-2
j_call: TRBJ1-4

cdr3_aa: CASSSPTNAKNIQYF
cdr3_nt: TGTGCCAGCAGTTCGCCCACAAACGCCAAAAACATTCAGTACTTC
d_call: NA
clone_size: NA
v_call: TRBV28
j_call: TRBJ2-4

cdr3_aa: CASSPAGESYNEQFF
cdr3_nt: TGTGCCAGTAGCCCCGCGGGAGAGTCCTACAATGAGCAGTTCTTC
d_call: TRBD2
clone_size: NA
v_call: TRBV19
j_call: TRBJ2-1

cdr3_aa: CASSFSGDFAEKLFF
cdr3_nt: TGCGCCAGCAGCTTCTCGGGGGACTTTGCTGAAAAACTGTTTTTT
d_call: NA
clone_size: NA
v_call: TRBV5-1
j_call: TRBJ1-4

cdr3_aa: CASSILDRAETQYF
cdr3_nt: TGTGCCAGTAGTATCTTGGACAGGGCAGAGACCCAGTACTTC
d_call: TRBD1
clone_size: NA
v_call: TRBV19
j_call: TRBJ2-5

cdr3_aa: CASSLGGGTSYEQYF
cdr3_nt: TGTGCCAGCAGCCTAGGGGGTGGAACTTCCTACGAGCAGTACTTC
d_call: NA
clone_size: once
v_call: TRBV6-5
j_call: TRBJ2-7

cdr3_aa: CASSGDRGRNQPQHF
cdr3_nt: TGTGCCAGCAGTGGTGACAGGGGACGCAATCAGCCCCAGCATTTT
d_call: TRBD1
clone_size: NA
v_call: TRBV6-4
j_call: TRBJ1-5

cdr3_aa: CASSQSVGGGYTF
cdr3_nt: TGTGCCAGCAGCCAATCCGTGGGAGGGGGCTACACCTTC
d_call: NA
clone_size: NA
v_call: TRBV5-4
j_call: TRBJ1-2

cdr3_aa: CASSPKERRNEKLFF
cdr3_nt: TGTGCCAGCAGTCCCAAGGAGAGACGAAATGAAAAACTGTTTTTT
d_call: NA
clone_size: once
v_call: TRBV28
j_call: TRBJ1-4

cdr3_aa: CASSQPTEPDPTNEKLFF
cdr3_nt: TGCGCCAGCAGCCAACCTACGGAGCCTGACCCAACTAATGAAAAACTGTTTTTT
d_call: NA
clone_size: NA
v_call: TRBV4-1
j_call: TRBJ1-4

cdr3_aa: CASSQEGRRASGTEAFF
cdr3_nt: TGCGCCAGCAGCCAAGAAGGGAGGCGGGCCTCTGGGACTGAAGCTTTCTTT
d_call: NA
clone_size: NA
v_call: TRBV4-1
j_call: TRBJ1-1